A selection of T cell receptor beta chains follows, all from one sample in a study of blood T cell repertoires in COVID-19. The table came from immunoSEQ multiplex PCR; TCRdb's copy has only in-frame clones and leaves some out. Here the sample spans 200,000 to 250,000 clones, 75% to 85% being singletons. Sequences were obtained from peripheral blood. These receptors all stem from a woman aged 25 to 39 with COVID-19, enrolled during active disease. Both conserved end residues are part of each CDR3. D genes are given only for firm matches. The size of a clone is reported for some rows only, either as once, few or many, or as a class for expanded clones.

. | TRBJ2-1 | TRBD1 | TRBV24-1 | CATSDSGTGGNEQFF | TGTGCCACCAGTGACTCCGGGACAGGGGGGAATGAGCAGTTCTTC
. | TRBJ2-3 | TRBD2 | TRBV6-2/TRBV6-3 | CASSYGLAGGSDTQYF | TGTGCCAGCAGTTACGGACTAGCGGGAGGTTCAGATACGCAGTATTTT
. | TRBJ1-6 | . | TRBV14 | CASSQDQGWNSPLHF | TGTGCCAGCAGCCAAGATCAGGGGTGGAATTCACCCCTCCACTTT
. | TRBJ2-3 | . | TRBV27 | CASRDDRRGTDTQYF | TGTGCCAGCAGAGACGACCGGAGGGGCACAGATACGCAGTATTTT
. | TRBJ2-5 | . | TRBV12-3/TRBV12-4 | CASSLGATRTQYF | TGTGCCAGCAGTTTAGGAGCGACCAGGACCCAGTACTTC
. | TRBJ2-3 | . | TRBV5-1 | CASSITDTQYF | TGCGCCAGCAGCATAACAGATACGCAGTATTTT
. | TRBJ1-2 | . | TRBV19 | CASSTKAAFYGYTF | TGTGCCAGTAGCACTAAGGCGGCGTTCTATGGCTACACCTTC
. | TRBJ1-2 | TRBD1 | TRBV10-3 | CAISAVTGAPFNYGYTF | TGTGCCATCAGTGCGGTAACAGGGGCCCCGTTTAACTATGGCTACACCTTC
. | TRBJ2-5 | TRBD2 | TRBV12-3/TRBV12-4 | CASNLAGRETQYF | TGTGCCAGCAACCTAGCGGGGAGGGAGACCCAGTACTTC
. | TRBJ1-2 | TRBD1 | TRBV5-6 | CASSPPDRDYGYTF | TGTGCCAGCAGCCCACCCGACAGGGACTATGGCTACACCTTC
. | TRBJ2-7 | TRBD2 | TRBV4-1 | CASSQVGEGRDYEQYF | TGCGCCAGCAGCCAAGTTGGGGAGGGACGTGACTACGAGCAGTACTTC
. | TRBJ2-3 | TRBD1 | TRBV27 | CASSRTGELITDTQYF | TGTGCCAGCAGCAGGACAGGGGAGCTGATCACAGATACGCAGTATTTT
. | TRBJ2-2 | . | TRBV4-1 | CASSLSWGLNTGELFF | TGCGCCAGCAGCCTAAGTTGGGGACTTAACACCGGGGAGCTGTTTTTT
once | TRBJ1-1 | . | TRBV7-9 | CASSFRGAFF | TGTGCCAGCAGCTTCCGGGGAGCTTTCTTT
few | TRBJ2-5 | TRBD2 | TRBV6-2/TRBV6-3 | CASSYSREGVIEYF | TGTGCCAGCAGTTACTCCCGGGAGGGCGTTATAGAGTACTTC
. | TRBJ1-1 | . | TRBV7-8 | CASSLVDRTEAFF | TGTGCCAGCAGCTTAGTGGACAGAACTGAAGCTTTCTTT
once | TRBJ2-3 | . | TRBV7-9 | CASSPGKAADTQYF | TGTGCCAGCAGCCCCGGGAAGGCTGCAGATACGCAGTATTTT
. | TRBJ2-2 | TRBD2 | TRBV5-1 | CASKRTSGGTNTGELFF | TGCGCCAGCAAAAGGACTAGCGGGGGGACGAACACCGGGGAGCTGTTTTTT
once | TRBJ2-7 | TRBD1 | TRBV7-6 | CASSAWDRGLAEQYF | TGTGCCAGCAGCGCCTGGGACAGGGGGCTTGCCGAGCAGTACTTC
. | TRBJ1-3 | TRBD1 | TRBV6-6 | CASSPGQGVPGNTIYF | TGTGCCAGCAGCCCCGGACAGGGGGTGCCTGGAAACACCATATATTTT
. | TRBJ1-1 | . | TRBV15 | CATSRDSGTQYAEAFF | TGTGCCACCAGCAGAGATTCGGGTACTCAATACGCTGAAGCTTTCTTT
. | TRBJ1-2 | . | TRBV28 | CASSLQQINYGYTF | TGTGCCAGCAGTTTACAACAGATTAACTATGGCTACACCTTC
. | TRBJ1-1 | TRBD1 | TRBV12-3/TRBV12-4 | CASSPIDRAEAFF | TGTGCCAGCAGTCCCATAGACAGGGCTGAAGCTTTCTTT
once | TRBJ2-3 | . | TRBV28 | CASSSRGDRADTQYF | TGTGCCAGCAGTTCGCGCGGGGACCGGGCAGATACGCAGTATTTT
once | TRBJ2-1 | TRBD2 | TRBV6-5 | CASSYSDLAGVNEQFF | TGTGCCAGCAGTTACTCGGATCTAGCGGGGGTGAATGAGCAGTTCTTC
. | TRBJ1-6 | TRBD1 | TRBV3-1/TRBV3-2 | CASSQATGSNSPLHF | TGTGCCAGCAGCCAAGCGACAGGGAGTAATTCACCCCTCCACTTT
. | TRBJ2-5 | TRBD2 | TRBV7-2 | CASSLGAGGPEREYF | TGTGCCAGCAGCTTAGGAGCGGGGGGCCCAGAGAGGGAGTACTTC
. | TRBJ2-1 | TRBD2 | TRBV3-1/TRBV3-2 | CASSQVSRLAYNEQFF | TGTGCCAGCAGCCAAGTCTCGAGACTAGCGTACAATGAGCAGTTCTTC
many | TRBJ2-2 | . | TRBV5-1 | CASSLLANTGELFF | TGCGCCAGCAGCTTACTAGCGAACACCGGGGAGCTGTTTTTT
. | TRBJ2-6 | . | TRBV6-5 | CASRGLGANVLTF | TGTGCCAGCAGGGGGCTTGGGGCCAACGTCCTGACTTTC
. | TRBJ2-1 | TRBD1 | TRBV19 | CASTGGYNEQFF | TGTGCCAGTACAGGGGGTTACAATGAGCAGTTCTTC
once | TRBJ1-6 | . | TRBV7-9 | CASSPSRGGNSPLHF | TGTGCCAGCAGCCCCTCTCGGGGGGGAAATTCACCCCTCCACTTT
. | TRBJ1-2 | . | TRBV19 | CASSKIEGVYGYTF | TGTGCCAGTAGTAAAATTGAGGGGGTTTATGGCTACACCTTC
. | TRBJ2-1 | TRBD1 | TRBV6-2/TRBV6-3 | CASSALDRGGYNEQFF | TGTGCCAGCAGTGCCCTCGACAGGGGTGGCTACAATGAGCAGTTCTTC
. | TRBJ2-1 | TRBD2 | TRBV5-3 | CARSGGLAGAHYNEQFF | TGTGCCAGAAGCGGTGGACTAGCGGGAGCCCACTACAATGAGCAGTTCTTC
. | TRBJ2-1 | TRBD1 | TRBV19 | CASSIIGTGGINEQFF | TGTGCCAGTAGTATTATCGGGACAGGGGGTATCAATGAGCAGTTCTTC
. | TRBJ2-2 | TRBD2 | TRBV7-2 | CASSKLAGVTGELFF | TGTGCCAGCAGCAAACTAGCGGGAGTCACCGGGGAGCTGTTTTTT
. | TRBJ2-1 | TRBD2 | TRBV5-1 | CASSFQRGIFNEQFF | TGCGCCAGCAGCTTTCAGCGGGGGATTTTCAATGAGCAGTTCTTC
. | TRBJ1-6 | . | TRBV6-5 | CASSQAGLPPLHF | TGTGCCAGCAGCCAAGCAGGGTTACCACCCCTCCACTTT
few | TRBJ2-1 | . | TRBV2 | CASSGIWSSYNEQFF | TGTGCCAGCAGTGGGATCTGGAGCTCCTACAATGAGCAGTTCTTC
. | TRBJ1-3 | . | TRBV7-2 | CASSSAGNTIYF | TGTGCCAGCAGTTCTGCTGGAAACACCATATATTTT
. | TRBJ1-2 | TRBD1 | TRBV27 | CASYGQGTSRNYGYTF | TGTGCCAGCTACGGACAGGGTACAAGTAGGAACTATGGCTACACCTTC
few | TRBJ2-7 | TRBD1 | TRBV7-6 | CASSPGQGASYEQYF | TGTGCCAGCAGCCCGGGGCAGGGGGCATCCTACGAGCAGTACTTC
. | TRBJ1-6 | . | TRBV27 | CASSLGANSPLHF | TGTGCCAGCAGCCTGGGCGCAAATTCACCCCTCCACTTT
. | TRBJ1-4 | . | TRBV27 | CASSPWTGSTLANEKLFF | TGTGCCAGCAGTCCCTGGACGGGATCGACTTTAGCTAATGAAAAACTGTTTTTT
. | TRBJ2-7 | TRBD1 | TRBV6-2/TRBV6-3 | CASSRAGTGRDEQYF | TGTGCCAGCAGTCGCGCCGGGACAGGGCGCGACGAGCAGTACTTC
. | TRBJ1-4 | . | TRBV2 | CASRPRAEKLFF | TGTGCCAGCAGGCCCAGAGCGGAAAAACTGTTTTTT
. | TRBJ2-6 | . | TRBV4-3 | CASSQSLDSSGANVLTF | TGCGCCAGCAGCCAAAGCCTAGACAGCTCTGGGGCCAACGTCCTGACTTTC
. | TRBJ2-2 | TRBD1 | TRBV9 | CASSAWTGSATGELFF | TGTGCCAGCAGCGCCTGGACAGGGAGTGCCACCGGGGAGCTGTTTTTT
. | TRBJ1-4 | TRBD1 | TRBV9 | CASTRDRGAEKLFF | TGTGCCAGCACCCGGGACAGGGGGGCCGAAAAACTGTTTTTT
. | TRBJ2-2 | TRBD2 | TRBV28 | CASSVPSGGADTGELFF | TGTGCCAGCAGTGTCCCAAGCGGGGGGGCGGACACCGGGGAGCTGTTTTTT
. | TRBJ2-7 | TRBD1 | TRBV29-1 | CSVEGARTGVNEQYF | TGCAGCGTTGAGGGGGCGAGGACAGGGGTAAACGAGCAGTACTTC
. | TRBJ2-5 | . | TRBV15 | CATSRDYQETQYF | TGTGCCACCAGCAGGGACTACCAAGAGACCCAGTACTTC
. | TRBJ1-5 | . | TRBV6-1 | CASSDKSRSNQPQHF | TGTGCCAGCAGTGACAAGAGCAGGAGCAATCAGCCCCAGCATTTT
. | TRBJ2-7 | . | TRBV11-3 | CASSPRQKRTSDEQYF | TGTGCCAGCAGCCCTCGACAAAAACGCACCTCTGACGAGCAGTACTTC
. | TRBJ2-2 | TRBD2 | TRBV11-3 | CASSPHPGLAGAGELFF | TGTGCCAGCAGCCCCCACCCCGGACTAGCGGGAGCCGGGGAGCTGTTTTTT
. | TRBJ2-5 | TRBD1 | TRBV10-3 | CAIGTGGEETQYF | TGTGCCATCGGGACAGGGGGCGAGGAGACCCAGTACTTC
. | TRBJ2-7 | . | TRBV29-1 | CSVELTEQGDQYEQYF | TGCAGCGTTGAATTAACAGAACAGGGAGATCAGTACGAGCAGTACTTC